This TCR beta chain appears in the sequencing data of a study of PD-1 blockade in classical Hodgkin lymphoma. The wider study: Patients had nivolumab dosed at 3 mg/kg, delivered intravenously every 2 weeks.

With respect to this clone: The antigen remains undetermined.

This table comes from immunoSEQ multiplex PCR, and its TCRdb copy is limited to in-frame clones, with some not included. The sample includes about 99,000 clones, 81% of them seen just once. The germline CDR1 and CDR2 sequences are LNHDA and SQIVND (reference sequence). The CDR3 is 13 amino acids. V was cut by 3 bases and J by 5 bases, with 8 bases left in between. No patient escaped relapse after autologous stem cell transplantation, and brentuximab vedotin exposure varied. Notes on the study in general: Complete responders matched newly diagnosed patients in baseline diversity. Healthy donors were reported to have higher baseline TCR diversity than newly diagnosed patients.

The clonotype originates from a human donor with classical Hodgkin lymphoma. Source: peripheral blood mononuclear cells (PBMCs), taken before the second cycle of nivolumab. The chain is built from TRBV19 and TRBJ1-5; D is uncertain. DNA of the CDR3: TGTGCCAGTAGTATCCAGACCGATCAGCCCCAGCATTTT. Protein: CASSIQTDQPQHF. Filled out from reference TRBV19 and TRBJ1-5, the complete variable domain reads DGGITQSPKYLFRKEGQNVTLSCEQNLNHDAMYWYRQDPGQGLRLIYYSQIVNDFQKGDIAEGYSVSREKKESFPLTVTSAQKNPTAFYLCASSIQTDQPQHFGDGTRLSIL.